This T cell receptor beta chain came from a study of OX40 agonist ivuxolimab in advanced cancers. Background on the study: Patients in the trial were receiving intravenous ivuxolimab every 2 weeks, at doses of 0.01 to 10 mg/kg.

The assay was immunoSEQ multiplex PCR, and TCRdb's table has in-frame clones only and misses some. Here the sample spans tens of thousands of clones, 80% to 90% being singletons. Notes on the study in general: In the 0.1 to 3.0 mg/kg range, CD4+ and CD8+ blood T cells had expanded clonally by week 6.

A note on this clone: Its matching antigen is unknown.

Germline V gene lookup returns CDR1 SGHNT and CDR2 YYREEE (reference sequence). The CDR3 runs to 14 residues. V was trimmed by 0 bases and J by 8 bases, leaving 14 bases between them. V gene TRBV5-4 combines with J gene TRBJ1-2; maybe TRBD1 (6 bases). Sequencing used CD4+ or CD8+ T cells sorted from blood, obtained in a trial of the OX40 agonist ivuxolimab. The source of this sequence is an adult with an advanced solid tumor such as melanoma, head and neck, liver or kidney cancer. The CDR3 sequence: CASSLARQGWGYTF. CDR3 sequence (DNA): TGTGCCAGCAGCTTGGCTCGGCAGGGGTGGGGCTACACCTTC.